The text below deals with one TCR beta chain. Assay used: immunoSEQ multiplex PCR; TCRdb lists only in-frame clones, some missing. Among 90,000 to 120,000 clones listed, around 93% were seen once. V lost 1 base to trimming and J lost 8 bases, with 11 bases between them. Germline V gives CDR1 GTSNPN, CDR2 SVGIG (reference sequence). The CDR3 is made up of 12 amino acids. The entry originates in a study of OX40 agonist ivuxolimab in advanced cancers. Here the sequenced sample was CD4+ or CD8+ T cells sorted from blood, taken in a trial of the OX40 agonist ivuxolimab. This receptor was taken from an adult with an advanced solid tumor such as melanoma, head and neck, liver or kidney cancer. The rearrangement links TRBV30 to TRBJ1-2; D is ambiguous. In DNA, the CDR3 is TGTGCCTGGAGTGAAAGTTTAGAGGGCTACACCTTC. Its translation is CAWSESLEGYTF.